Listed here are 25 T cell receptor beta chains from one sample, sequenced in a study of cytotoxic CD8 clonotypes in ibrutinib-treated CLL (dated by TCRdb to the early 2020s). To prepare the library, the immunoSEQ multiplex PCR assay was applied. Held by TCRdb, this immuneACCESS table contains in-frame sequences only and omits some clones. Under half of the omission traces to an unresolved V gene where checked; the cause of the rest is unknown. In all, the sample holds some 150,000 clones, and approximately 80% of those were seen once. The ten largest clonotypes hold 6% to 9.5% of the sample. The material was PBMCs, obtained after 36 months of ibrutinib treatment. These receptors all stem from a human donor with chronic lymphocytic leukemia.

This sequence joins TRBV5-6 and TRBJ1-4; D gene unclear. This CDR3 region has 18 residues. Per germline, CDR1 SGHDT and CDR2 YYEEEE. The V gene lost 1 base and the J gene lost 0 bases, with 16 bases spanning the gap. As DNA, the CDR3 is TGTGCCAGCAGCTTGTTACGATCTGATCCAGCAACTAATGAAAAACTGTTTTTT. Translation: CASSLLRSDPATNEKLFF. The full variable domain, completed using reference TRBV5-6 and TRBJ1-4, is DAGVTQSPTHLIKTRGQQVTLRCSPKSGHDTVSWYQQALGQGPQFIFQYYEEEERQRGNFPDRFSGHQFPNYSSELNVNALLLGDSALYLCASSLLRSDPATNEKLFFGSGTQLSVL.

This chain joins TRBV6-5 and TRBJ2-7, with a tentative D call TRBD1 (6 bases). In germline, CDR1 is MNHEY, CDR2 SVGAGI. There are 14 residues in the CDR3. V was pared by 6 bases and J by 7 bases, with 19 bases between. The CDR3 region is CASSRDTDGYEQYF. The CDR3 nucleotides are TGTGCCAGCAGCCGGGACACCGACGGTTATGAGCAGTACTTC.

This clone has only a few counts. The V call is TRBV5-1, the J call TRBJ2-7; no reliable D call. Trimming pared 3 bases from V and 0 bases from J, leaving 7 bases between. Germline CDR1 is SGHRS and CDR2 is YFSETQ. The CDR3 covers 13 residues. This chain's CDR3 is CASSYQVSYEQYF. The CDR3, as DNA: TGCGCCAGCAGCTATCAGGTCTCCTACGAGCAGTACTTC.

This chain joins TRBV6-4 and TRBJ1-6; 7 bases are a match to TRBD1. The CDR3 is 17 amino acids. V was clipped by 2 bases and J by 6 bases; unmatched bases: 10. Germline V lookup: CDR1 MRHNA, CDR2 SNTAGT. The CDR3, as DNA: TGTGCCAGCAGTGACCTTCGGACAGGAACGGGTAATTCACCCCTCCACTTT. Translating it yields CASSDLRTGTGNSPLHF.

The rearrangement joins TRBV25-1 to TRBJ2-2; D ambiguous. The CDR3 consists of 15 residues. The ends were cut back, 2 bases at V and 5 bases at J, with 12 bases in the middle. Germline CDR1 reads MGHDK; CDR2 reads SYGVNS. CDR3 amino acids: CASSEGFPWTGELFF. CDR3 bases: TGTGCCAGCAGTGAAGGGTTCCCCTGGACCGGGGAGCTGTTTTTT.

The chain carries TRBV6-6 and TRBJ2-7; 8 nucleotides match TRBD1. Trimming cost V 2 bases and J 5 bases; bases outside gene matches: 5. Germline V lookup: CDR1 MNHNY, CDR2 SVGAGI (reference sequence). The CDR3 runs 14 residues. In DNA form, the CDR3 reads TGTGCCAGCAGTTACAGGACAGGGTTCCACGAGCAGTACTTC. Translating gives CASSYRTGFHEQYF.

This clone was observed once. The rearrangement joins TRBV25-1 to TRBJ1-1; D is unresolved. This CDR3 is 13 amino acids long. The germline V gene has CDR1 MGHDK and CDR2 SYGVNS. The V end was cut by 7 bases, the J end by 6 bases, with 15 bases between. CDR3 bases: TGTGCCAGCACCACGTCTCCCGTTGCTGAAGCTTTCTTT. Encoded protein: CASTTSPVAEAFF.

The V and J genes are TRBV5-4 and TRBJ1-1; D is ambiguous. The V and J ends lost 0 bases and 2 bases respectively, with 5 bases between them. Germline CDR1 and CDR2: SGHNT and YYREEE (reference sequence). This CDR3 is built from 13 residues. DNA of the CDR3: TGTGCCAGCAGCTTGGTCAGAAACACTGAAGCTTTCTTT. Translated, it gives CASSLVRNTEAFF.

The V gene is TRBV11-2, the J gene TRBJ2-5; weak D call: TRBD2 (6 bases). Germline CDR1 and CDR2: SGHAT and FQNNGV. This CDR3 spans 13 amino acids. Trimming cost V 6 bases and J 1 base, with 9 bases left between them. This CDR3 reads CASRRGTQETQYF. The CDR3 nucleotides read TGTGCCAGCAGACGGGGGACCCAAGAGACCCAGTACTTC.

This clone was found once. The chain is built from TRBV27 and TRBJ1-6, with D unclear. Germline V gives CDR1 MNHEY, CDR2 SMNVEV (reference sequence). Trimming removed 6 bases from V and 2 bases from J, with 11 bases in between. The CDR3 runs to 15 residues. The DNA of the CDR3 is TGTGCCAGCAGCTTACGACCGACCTATAATTCACCCCTCCACTTT. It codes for CASSLRPTYNSPLHF.

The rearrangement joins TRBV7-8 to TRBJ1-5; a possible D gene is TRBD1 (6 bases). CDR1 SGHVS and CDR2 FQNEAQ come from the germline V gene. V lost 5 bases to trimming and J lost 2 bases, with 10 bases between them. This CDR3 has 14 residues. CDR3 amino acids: CASSPQGRNQPQHF. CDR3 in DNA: TGTGCCAGCAGCCCACAGGGCCGCAATCAGCCCCAGCATTTT.

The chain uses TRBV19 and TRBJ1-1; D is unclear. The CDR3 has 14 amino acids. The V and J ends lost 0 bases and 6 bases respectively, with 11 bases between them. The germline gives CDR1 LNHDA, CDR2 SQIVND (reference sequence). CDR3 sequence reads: CASSIDVGGAEAFF. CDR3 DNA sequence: TGTGCCAGTAGTATAGATGTGGGTGGCGCTGAAGCTTTCTTT.

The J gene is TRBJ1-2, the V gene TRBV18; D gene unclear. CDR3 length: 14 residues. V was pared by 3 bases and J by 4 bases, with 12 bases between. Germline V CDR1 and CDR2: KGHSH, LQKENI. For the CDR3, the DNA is TGTGCCAGCTCACCGCGGGGTTCCGCCTATGGCTACACCTTC. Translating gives CASSPRGSAYGYTF. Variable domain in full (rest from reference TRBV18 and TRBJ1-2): NAGVMQNPRHLVRRRGQEARLRCSPMKGHSHVYWYRQLPEEGLKFMVYLQKENIIDESGMPKERFSAEFPKEGPSILRIQQVVRGDSAAYFCASSPRGSAYGYTFGSGTRLTVV.

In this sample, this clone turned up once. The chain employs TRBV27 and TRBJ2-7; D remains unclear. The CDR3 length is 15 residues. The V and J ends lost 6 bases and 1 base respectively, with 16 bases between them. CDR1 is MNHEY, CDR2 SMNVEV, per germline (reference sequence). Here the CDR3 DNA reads TGTGCCAGCAGGCCAGACGGAATTTTTTCCTACGAGCAGTACTTC. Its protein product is CASRPDGIFSYEQYF.

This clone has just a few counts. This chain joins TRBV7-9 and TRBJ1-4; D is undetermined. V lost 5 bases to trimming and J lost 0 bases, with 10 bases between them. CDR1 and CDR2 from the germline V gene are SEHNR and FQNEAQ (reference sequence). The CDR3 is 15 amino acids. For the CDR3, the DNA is TGTGCCAGCAGCACGCGACTGACAACTAATGAAAAACTGTTTTTT. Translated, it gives CASSTRLTTNEKLFF.

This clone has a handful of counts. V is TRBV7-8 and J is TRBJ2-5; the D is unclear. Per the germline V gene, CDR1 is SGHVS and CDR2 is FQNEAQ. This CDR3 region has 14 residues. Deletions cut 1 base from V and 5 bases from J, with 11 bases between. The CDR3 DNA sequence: TGTGCCAGCAGCTTAGTCAACTTTGGGGAGACCCAGTACTTC. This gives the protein CASSLVNFGETQYF.

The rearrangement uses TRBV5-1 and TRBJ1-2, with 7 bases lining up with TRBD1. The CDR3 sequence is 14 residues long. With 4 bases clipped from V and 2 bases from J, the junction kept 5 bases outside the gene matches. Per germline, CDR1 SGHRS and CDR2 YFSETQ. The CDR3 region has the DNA TGCGCCAGCAGCGAAGGACAGGTCAACTATGGCTACACCTTC. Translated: CASSEGQVNYGYTF. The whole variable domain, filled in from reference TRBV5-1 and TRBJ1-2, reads KAGVTQTPRYLIKTRGQQVTLSCSPISGHRSVSWYQQTPGQGLQFLFEYFSETQRNKGNFPGRFSGRQFSNSRSEMNVSTLELGDSALYLCASSEGQVNYGYTFGSGTRLTVV.

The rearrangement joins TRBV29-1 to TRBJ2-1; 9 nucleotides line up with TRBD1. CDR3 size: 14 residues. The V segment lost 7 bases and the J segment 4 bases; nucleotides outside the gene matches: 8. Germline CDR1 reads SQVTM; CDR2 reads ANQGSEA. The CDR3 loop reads CSAPDRGYYNEQFF. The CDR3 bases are TGCAGCGCCCCGGACAGGGGCTATTACAATGAGCAGTTCTTC.

This CDR3 reads CASSYGGNTIYF. The CDR3 DNA reads TGTGCCAGCAGTTACGGTGGAAACACCATATATTTT. V gene TRBV6-5 combines with J gene TRBJ1-3; D gene unclear. The CDR3 totals 12 residues. The germline V and J ends were trimmed by 2 bases and 3 bases, with 2 bases remaining between them. CDR1 MNHEY and CDR2 SVGAGI come from the germline V gene.

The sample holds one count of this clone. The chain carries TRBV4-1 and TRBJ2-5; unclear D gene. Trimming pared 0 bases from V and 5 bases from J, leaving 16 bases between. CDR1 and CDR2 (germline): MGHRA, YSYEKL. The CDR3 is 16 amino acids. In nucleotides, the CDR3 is TGCGCCAGCAGCCAAGACTTGACGGGCACCGGGGAGACCCAGTACTTC. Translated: CASSQDLTGTGETQYF.

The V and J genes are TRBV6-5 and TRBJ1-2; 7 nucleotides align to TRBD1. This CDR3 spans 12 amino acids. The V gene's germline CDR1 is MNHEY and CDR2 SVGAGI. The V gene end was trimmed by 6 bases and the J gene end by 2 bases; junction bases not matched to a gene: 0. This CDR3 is CASSRGNYGYTF. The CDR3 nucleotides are TGTGCCAGCAGCAGGGGGAACTATGGCTACACCTTC.

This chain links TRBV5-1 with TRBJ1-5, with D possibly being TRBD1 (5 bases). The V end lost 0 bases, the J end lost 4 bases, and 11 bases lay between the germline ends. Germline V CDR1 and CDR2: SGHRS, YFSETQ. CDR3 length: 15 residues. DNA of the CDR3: TGCGCCAGCAGCTTGGCTGGGACGGCTAATCAGCCCCAGCATTTT. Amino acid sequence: CASSLAGTANQPQHF.

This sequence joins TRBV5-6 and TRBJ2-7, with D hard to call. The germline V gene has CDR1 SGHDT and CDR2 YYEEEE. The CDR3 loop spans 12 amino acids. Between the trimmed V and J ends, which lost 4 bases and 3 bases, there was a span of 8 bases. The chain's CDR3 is CASSPNDYEQYF. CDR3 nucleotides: TGTGCCAGCAGCCCGAACGACTACGAGCAGTACTTC.

The CDR3 DNA reads TGTGCCAGCAACCCGGGACAGGGGGTAGAAAAACTGTTTTTT. Its translation is CASNPGQGVEKLFF. The chain uses TRBV2 and TRBJ1-4, with TRBD1 matching over 11 bases. V trimming: 7 bases; J trimming: 8 bases; junction bases outside the gene matches: 6. The germline CDR1 and CDR2 sequences are SNHLY and FYNNEI. CDR3 size: 14 residues.

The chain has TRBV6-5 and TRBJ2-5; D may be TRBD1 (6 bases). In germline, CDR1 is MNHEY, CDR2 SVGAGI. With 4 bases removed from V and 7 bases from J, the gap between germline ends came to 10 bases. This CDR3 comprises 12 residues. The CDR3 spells CASSFKQGTQYF. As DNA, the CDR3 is TGTGCCAGCAGTTTTAAACAGGGGACCCAGTACTTC.